This entry is about one T cell receptor (beta chain). As yet, its antigen is unknown. The sample is drawn from a study of shared clonotypes between healthy human individuals. Study overall: The cohort had a couple of women and a few men, ages 18 to 49. Study-wide points: It was anticipated that sequencing depth would influence how many clonotypes donors shared.

The germline V gene encodes CDR1 SGDLS and CDR2 YYNGEE. This CDR3 comprises 14 residues. Trimming removed 0 bases at V and 0 bases at J, with 6 bases between. About 33,000 T cell genomes (around 200 ng DNA) went into each sorted-subset replicate. Generated by immunoSEQ multiplex PCR, the TCRdb table keeps only in-frame clones and is missing some. The data show approximately 400,000 clones, around 96% seen once. Combination of CD45RO+ cells with CCR7-negative CD45RA+ TemRA cells was used for CD8 memory. The V gene is TRBV9, the J gene TRBJ1-1; D gene uncertain. The sequencing sample was made of memory CD8+ T cells sorted from blood. The subset was: CD45RO+ cells pooled with CCR7-negative TemRA cells. This clonotype originated in a man in his thirties or forties in good health. In DNA, the CDR3 is TGTGCCAGCAGCGTAGTACCTCTGAACACTGAAGCTTTCTTT. Its translation: CASSVVPLNTEAFF.